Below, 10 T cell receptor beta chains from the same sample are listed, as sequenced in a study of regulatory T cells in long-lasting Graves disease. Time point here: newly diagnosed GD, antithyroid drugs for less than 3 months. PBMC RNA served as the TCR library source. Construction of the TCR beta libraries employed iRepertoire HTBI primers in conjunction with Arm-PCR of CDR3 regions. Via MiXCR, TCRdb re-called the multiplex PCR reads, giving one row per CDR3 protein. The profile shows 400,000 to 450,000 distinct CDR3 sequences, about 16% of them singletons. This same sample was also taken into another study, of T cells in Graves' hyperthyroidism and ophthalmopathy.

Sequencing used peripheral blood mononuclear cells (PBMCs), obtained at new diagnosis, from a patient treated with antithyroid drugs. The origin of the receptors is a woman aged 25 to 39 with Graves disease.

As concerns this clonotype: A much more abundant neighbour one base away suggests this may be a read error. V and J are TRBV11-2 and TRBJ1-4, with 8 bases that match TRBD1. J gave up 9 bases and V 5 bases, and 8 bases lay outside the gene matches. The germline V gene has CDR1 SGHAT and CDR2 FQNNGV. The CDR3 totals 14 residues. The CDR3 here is CASSTWTGNKKLFF. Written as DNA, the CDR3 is TGTGCCAGCAGCACCTGGACAGGGAATAAAAAACTGTTTTTT.

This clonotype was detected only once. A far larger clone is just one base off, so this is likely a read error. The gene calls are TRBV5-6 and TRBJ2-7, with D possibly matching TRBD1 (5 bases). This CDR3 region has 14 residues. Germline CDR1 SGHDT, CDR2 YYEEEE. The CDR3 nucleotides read TGTGTCAGCAGCTTGGGGCTGAGCTCCTACGAGCAGTACTTC. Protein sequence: CVSSLGLSSYEQYF.

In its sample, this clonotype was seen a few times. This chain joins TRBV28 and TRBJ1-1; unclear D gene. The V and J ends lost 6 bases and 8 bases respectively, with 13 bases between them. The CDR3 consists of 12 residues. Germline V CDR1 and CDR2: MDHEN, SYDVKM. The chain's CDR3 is CASRNPTTEAFF. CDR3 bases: TGTGCCAGCAGAAACCCGACAACCGAAGCTTTCTTT.

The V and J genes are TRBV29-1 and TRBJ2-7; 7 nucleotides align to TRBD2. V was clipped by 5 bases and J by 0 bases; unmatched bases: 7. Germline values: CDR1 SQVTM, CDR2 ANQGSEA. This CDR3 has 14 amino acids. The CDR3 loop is CSVLPSGSSYEQYF. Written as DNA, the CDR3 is TGCAGCGTTTTACCTAGCGGCAGCTCCTACGAGCAGTACTTC.

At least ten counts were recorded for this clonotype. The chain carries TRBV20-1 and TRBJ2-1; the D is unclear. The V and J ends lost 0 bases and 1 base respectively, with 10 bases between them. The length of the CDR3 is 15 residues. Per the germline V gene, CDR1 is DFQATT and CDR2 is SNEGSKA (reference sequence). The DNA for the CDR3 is TGCAGTGCTAGAGATCCCCTAGGGTCCTACAATGAGCAGTTCTTC. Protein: CSARDPLGSYNEQFF.

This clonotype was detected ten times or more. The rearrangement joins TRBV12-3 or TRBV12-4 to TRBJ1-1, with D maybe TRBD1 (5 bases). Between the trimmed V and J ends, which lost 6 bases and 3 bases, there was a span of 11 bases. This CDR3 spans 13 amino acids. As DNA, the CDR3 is TGTGCCAGCAGGATATCGGGGGACACTGAAGCTTTCTTT. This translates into CASRISGDTEAFF.

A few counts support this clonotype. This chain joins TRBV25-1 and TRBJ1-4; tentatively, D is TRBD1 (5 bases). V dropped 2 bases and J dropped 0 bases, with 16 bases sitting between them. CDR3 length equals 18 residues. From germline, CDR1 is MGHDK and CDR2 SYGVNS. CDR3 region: CASSEGLMTVATNEKLFF. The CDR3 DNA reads TGTGCCAGCAGTGAAGGCTTAATGACAGTTGCAACTAATGAAAAACTGTTTTTT. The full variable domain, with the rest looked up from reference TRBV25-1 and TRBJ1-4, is EADIYQTPRYLVIGTGKKITLECSQTMGHDKMYWYQQDPGMELHLIHYSYGVNSTEKGDLSSESTVSRIRTEHFPLTLESARPSHTSQYLCASSEGLMTVATNEKLFFGSGTQLSVL.

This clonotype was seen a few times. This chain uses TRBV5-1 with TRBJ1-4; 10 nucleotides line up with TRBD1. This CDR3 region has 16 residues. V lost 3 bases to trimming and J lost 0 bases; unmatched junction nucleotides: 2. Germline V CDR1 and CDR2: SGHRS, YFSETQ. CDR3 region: CASSSGQGATNEKLFF. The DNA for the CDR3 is TGCGCCAGCAGCTCCGGACAGGGGGCAACTAATGAAAAACTGTTTTTT.

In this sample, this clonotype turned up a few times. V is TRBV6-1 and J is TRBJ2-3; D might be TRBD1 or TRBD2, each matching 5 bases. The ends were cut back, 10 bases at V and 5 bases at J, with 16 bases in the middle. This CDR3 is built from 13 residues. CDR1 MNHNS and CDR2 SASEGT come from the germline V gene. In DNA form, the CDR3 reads TGTGCCATCCAGGGAGCTGGGGTAGATACGCAGTATTTT. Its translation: CAIQGAGVDTQYF.

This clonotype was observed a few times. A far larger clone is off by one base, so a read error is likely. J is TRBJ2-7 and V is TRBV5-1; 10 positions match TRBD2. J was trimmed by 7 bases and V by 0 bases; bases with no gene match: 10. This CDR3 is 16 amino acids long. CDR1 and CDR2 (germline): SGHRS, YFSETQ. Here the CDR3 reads CASSLAGLATYNEQYF. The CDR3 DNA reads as TGCGCCAGCAGCTTGGCGGGACTAGCGACCTACAATGAGCAGTACTTC.